The T cell receptor (beta chain) described here comes from a study of blood T cell repertoires in COVID-19. Overall study context: COVID-19 samples, acute and convalescent, were from the United States, Italy and Spain.

The repertoire was sequenced with immunoSEQ multiplex PCR; TCRdb's copy has only in-frame clones and lacks some. The sample includes some 90,000 clones, roughly 89% seen only once; the top ten take roughly 4.9%. The V gene's germline CDR1 is SGHNT and CDR2 YYREEE (reference sequence). The CDR3 has 14 amino acids. V dropped 2 bases and J dropped 5 bases, with 13 bases sitting between them. The clonotype comes from a woman older than 75 with active COVID-19. The rearrangement uses TRBV5-4 and TRBJ2-5, with D possibly TRBD2 on 5 matching bases. Sequences were obtained from peripheral blood. CDR3 residues: CASSFGGSGETQYF. DNA for the CDR3: TGTGCCAGCAGCTTTGGTGGGAGCGGTGAGACCCAGTACTTC.